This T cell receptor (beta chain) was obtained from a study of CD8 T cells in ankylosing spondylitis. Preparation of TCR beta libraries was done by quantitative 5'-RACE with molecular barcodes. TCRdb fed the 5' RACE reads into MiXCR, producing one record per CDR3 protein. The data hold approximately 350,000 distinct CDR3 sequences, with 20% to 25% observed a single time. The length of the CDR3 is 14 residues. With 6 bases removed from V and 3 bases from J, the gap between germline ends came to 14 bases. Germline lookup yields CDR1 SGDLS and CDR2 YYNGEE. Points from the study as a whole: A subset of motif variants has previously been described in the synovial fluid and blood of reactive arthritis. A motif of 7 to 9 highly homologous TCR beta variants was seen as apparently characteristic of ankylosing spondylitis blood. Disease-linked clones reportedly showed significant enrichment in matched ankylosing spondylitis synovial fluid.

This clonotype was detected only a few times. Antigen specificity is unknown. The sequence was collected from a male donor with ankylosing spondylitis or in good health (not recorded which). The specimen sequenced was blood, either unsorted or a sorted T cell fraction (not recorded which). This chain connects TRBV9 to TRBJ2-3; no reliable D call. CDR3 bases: TGTGCCAGCACCCCCGGAAGATGGACAGATACGCAGTATTTT. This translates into CASTPGRWTDTQYF.